A selection of T cell receptor beta chains follows, all from one sample in a study of blood T cells in healthy people across ages. MiXCR, applied by TCRdb to the 5' RACE reads, yields one record per CDR3 protein. The table has about 1 million distinct CDR3 sequences, around 45% seen once. Sequencing was carried out using blood. The receptors derive from an older woman in good health. The CDR3 runs from the conserved cysteine through the conserved F or W. D genes are given only for firm matches. Where a row states a size, it is once, few, many or the class of an expanded clone; other rows omit it.

few	TRBJ1-2	TRBV7-9	TRBD1	TGTGCCAGCAGCCCTACTGACAGGGGGCAGGATGGCTACACCTTC	CASSPTDRGQDGYTF
.	TRBJ1-2	TRBV6-1	TRBD1	TGTGCCAGCAGTGGAAACAGGGGGCGAGCCTATGGCTACACCTTC	CASSGNRGRAYGYTF
.	TRBJ2-1	TRBV11-1	.	TGTGCCAGCAGCCCCTTTACAGTCCCTGAGCAGTTCTTC	CASSPFTVPEQFF
.	TRBJ2-5	TRBV6-6	.	TGTGTCGGCACAGGGTCGGGGGAGACCCAGTACTTC	CVGTGSGETQYF
many	TRBJ2-3	TRBV20-1	TRBD2	TGCAGTGCTCGCTCCTCCTTCCGCGGGAGGACAGATACGCAGTATTTT	CSARSSFRGRTDTQYF
few	TRBJ2-2	TRBV4-1	.	TGCGCCAGCAGCCCCCCCCTAGCAGGGTACGGGGAGCTGTTTTTT	CASSPPLAGYGELFF
.	TRBJ2-7	TRBV29-1	.	TGCAGCGTTGAAGCCGTAGCGGCACACTCCTACGAGCAGTACTTC	CSVEAVAAHSYEQYF
few	TRBJ2-7	TRBV29-1	.	TGCAGCGTTGAAGCAATGACATCCACCTACGAGCAGTACTTC	CSVEAMTSTYEQYF
.	TRBJ2-7	TRBV20-1	.	TGCAGTGCTAGAGATCCGGGTCTGTCGCCCTACGAGCAGTACTTC	CSARDPGLSPYEQYF
few	TRBJ2-7	TRBV5-1	TRBD1	TGCGCCAGCAGACCACAGGGGGCCCTTAGCTCCTACGAGCAGTACTTC	CASRPQGALSSYEQYF
.	TRBJ2-7	TRBV10-3	TRBD2	TGTGCCATCAGGCGACTAGCGGGAAACAATGAGCAGTACTTC	CAIRRLAGNNEQYF
.	TRBJ2-7	TRBV28	.	TGTGCCAGCAGCCCCAGCCTGGGCAGGGGCTACGAGCAGTACTTC	CASSPSLGRGYEQYF
.	TRBJ2-7	TRBV5-1	.	TGCGCCAGCAGCAACGACCCCGTCTACGAGCAGTACTTC	CASSNDPVYEQYF
.	TRBJ2-5	TRBV20-1	TRBD2	TGCAGTGCGACGACTAGCGGGAGGATTCGGGAGACCCAGTACTTC	CSATTSGRIRETQYF
once	TRBJ2-5	TRBV6-5	.	TGTGCCAGCAGCTCGACAGTCTCGGAGACCCAGTACTTC	CASSSTVSETQYF
.	TRBJ2-5	TRBV6-6	.	TGTGCCAGCAGTACCCGGGGGACTTTTGAGCAGTACTTC	CASSTRGTFEQYF
.	TRBJ1-2	TRBV3-1	TRBD1	TGTGCCAGCAGACCAGCCGGGACAGGGCCCTATGGCTACACCTTC	CASRPAGTGPYGYTF
.	TRBJ2-5	TRBV27	.	TGTGCCAGCAGTTACGCGGACAGATTCCAAGAGACCCAGTACTTC	CASSYADRFQETQYF
.	TRBJ2-7	TRBV5-1	.	TGCGCCAGCAGCTTGGGTATCGGGAGTCTGAGCTACGAGCAGTACTTC	CASSLGIGSLSYEQYF
few	TRBJ2-4	TRBV12-3/TRBV12-4	TRBD2	TGTGCCAGCGGAACCGGGACTAGCGGGAGTTTGGTTCAGTACTTC	CASGTGTSGSLVQYF
.	TRBJ2-1	TRBV27	.	TGTGCCAGCAGTTTAGACCCCTTGAATGAGCAGTTCTTC	CASSLDPLNEQFF
.	TRBJ2-7	TRBV3-1	.	TGTGCCAGCAGCCATGGATCGAGCTCCTACGAGCAGTACTTC	CASSHGSSSYEQYF
.	TRBJ2-6	TRBV11-2	.	TGTGCCAGCAGCTTAGAGCTCGGTCCATCTGGGGCCGACGTCCTGACTTTC	CASSLELGPSGADVLTF
.	TRBJ2-3	TRBV12-3/TRBV12-4	TRBD1	TGTGCCAGCAGTTTTAAGGGGGCGAGCACAGATACGCAGTATTTT	CASSFKGASTDTQYF
many	TRBJ2-5	TRBV7-3	.	TGTGCCAGCAGCTTAAACGAAGAGACCCAGTACTTC	CASSLNEETQYF
.	TRBJ2-1	TRBV18	TRBD2	TGTGCCAGCCCACAAAGACTAGCGGGAGATACCAATGAGCAGTTCTTC	CASPQRLAGDTNEQFF
.	TRBJ2-1	TRBV11-2	.	TGTGCCAGCAGCTTAGCTTGGACTCTTGGGATTAATGAGCAGTTCTTC	CASSLAWTLGINEQFF
many	TRBJ2-4	TRBV7-3	.	TGTGCCAGCAGCTTTGTAGGGGCGGACATTCAGTACTTC	CASSFVGADIQYF
.	TRBJ1-5	TRBV28	.	TGTGCCAGCAATACTATTCGCCAGCCCCAGCATTTT	CASNTIRQPQHF
.	TRBJ1-1	TRBV5-1	.	TGCGCCAGCAGGGACAGCACTGAAGCTTTCTTT	CASRDSTEAFF
.	TRBJ1-2	TRBV30	TRBD1	TGTGCCTGGAGGCTGGGACAGGGAAACTATGGCTACACCTTC	CAWRLGQGNYGYTF
few	TRBJ2-7	TRBV11-2	.	TGTGCCAGCAGCTTATTTTCTGGGAATCGGAACGAGCAGTACTTC	CASSLFSGNRNEQYF
.	TRBJ2-1	TRBV24-1	.	TGTGCCACCAGTGGGGGGACTGTAGGAAACTACAATGAGCAGTTCTTC	CATSGGTVGNYNEQFF
.	TRBJ2-2	TRBV7-9	TRBD2	TGTGCCAGCAGCCGGACTAGCGGGAGTCATGGCGGGGAGCTGTTTTTT	CASSRTSGSHGGELFF
.	TRBJ2-7	TRBV18	TRBD1	TGTGCCAGCTCACCACGGGACAGCACCTACGAGCAGTACTTC	CASSPRDSTYEQYF
once	TRBJ2-3	TRBV20-1	.	TGCAGTGCTAGAAAACACGGGAGCACAGATACGCAGTATTTT	CSARKHGSTDTQYF
.	TRBJ2-1	TRBV20-1	TRBD2	TGCAGTGCTATCAGCGGGAGGAGGACCTACAATGAGCAGTTCTTC	CSAISGRRTYNEQFF
.	TRBJ2-3	TRBV12-3/TRBV12-4	TRBD2	TGTGCCAGCAGACCGACTAGCTGGAGGCAGTATTTT	CASRPTSWRQYF
.	TRBJ2-5	TRBV7-6	TRBD2	TGTGCCAGCAGCTCCACGACTAGCTTAAGCTTTCAAGAGACCCAGTACTTC	CASSSTTSLSFQETQYF
many	TRBJ1-5	TRBV6-5	TRBD1	TGTGCCAGCAGGCGGACAGGGGGAAAACAGCCCCAGCATTTT	CASRRTGGKQPQHF
.	TRBJ2-1	TRBV29-1	TRBD2	TGCAGCGCCCAGCTACTAGCGGGAGGGGGTGAGCAGTTCTTC	CSAQLLAGGGEQFF
.	TRBJ2-7	TRBV5-1	TRBD2	TGCGCCAGCAGCGAAGGGACTAGCGTAACCTACGAGCAGTACTTC	CASSEGTSVTYEQYF